Below, one TCR beta chain is given with its context. Its antigen is undetermined. The data were taken from a study of blood T cells in healthy people across ages. Study-wide results and limits: Long-lived donors exceeded aged donors in naive CD4+ cells and diversity.

Then a second PCR, running roughly 7 to 11 cycles, was carried out with a sample-barcoded 5' primer and a J-beta primer mix. A tag from a template-switch adaptor with 12 random nucleotides marked each cDNA molecule. TCRdb called the 5' RACE reads again in MiXCR, with one record for every CDR3 protein. Of some 550,000 distinct CDR3 sequences in the sample, around 48% were seen once. The authors extracted at least 6 micrograms of total RNA per sample. Germline V lookup: CDR1 LGHNT, CDR2 FRNRAP. Between the trimmed V and J ends, which lost 4 bases and 3 bases, there was a span of 8 bases. The length of the CDR3 is 13 residues.

The clonotype comes from an older man in good health. The chain employs TRBV12-5 and TRBJ2-3; no definite D call. Material for sequencing was blood. CDR3 region: CASGWAGTDTQYF. The CDR3 DNA reads as TGTGCTAGTGGTTGGGCCGGAACAGATACGCAGTATTTT.